This entry lists 22 T cell receptor beta chains sequenced from one sample in a study of T cell repertoires in cytomegalovirus infection. TCRdb re-derived calls from the reads in MiXCR, one entry per CDR3 protein. Found here are approximately 630,000 distinct CDR3 sequences, 20% to 25% of them singletons; the top ten hold less than 10%. Sequenced: CD8+ T cells from PBMCs. The receptor source for this set is a human donor in good health (CMV status not recorded). Some clones in this sample may be carry-over from other donors' samples.

The rearrangement uses TRBV6-2 or TRBV6-3 and TRBJ2-3, with D unresolved. Germline values: CDR1 MNHEY, CDR2 SVGEGT. The CDR3 sequence is 13 residues long. The ends were cut back, 4 bases at V and 7 bases at J, with 12 bases in the middle. CDR3 nucleotide sequence: TGTGCCAGCAGTTCCGACTCGTCTCATACGCAGTATTTT. As protein: CASSSDSSHTQYF.

Many counts were recorded for this clonotype. The DNA for the CDR3 is TGTGCCAGCAGTTTGGGGGCACCCATGAACACTGAAGCTTTCTTT. Its protein product is CASSLGAPMNTEAFF. The chain uses TRBV12-3 or TRBV12-4 and TRBJ1-1; maybe TRBD1 (6 bases). There are 15 residues in the CDR3. V was shortened by 3 bases and J by 0 bases, with 11 bases between the two germline ends.

This clonotype has only a few counts. CDR3 region: CSARVSGGTTLSSYEQYF. In DNA, the CDR3 is TGCAGTGCTAGAGTTAGCGGGGGGACCACCTTAAGCTCCTACGAGCAGTACTTC. The V and J genes are TRBV20-1 and TRBJ2-7, with 10 positions matching TRBD2. Germline trimming cut 1 base from V and 0 bases from J; bases unmatched to any gene: 12. In germline, CDR1 is DFQATT, CDR2 SNEGSKA (reference sequence). The CDR3 loop spans 18 amino acids.

There are many counts of this clonotype. The chain joins TRBV7-9 to TRBJ2-1; possible D gene TRBD2, 6 bases. Per germline, CDR1 SEHNR and CDR2 FQNEAQ (reference sequence). This CDR3 is 13 amino acids long. The germline V and J ends were trimmed by 5 bases and 8 bases, with 13 bases remaining between them. The DNA for the CDR3 is TGTGCCAGCAGCCCCTCGGGGGTGGATGAGCAGTTCTTC. As protein: CASSPSGVDEQFF. Based on the CDR3 plus reference TRBV7-9 and TRBJ2-1, the full variable domain is DTGVSQNPRHKITKRGQNVTFRCDPISEHNRLYWYRQTLGQGPEFLTYFQNEAQLEKSRLLSDRFSAERPKGSFSTLEIQRTEQGDSAMYLCASSPSGVDEQFFGPGTRLTVL.

This clonotype was counted only a few times. The chain employs TRBV20-1 and TRBJ1-5; D is uncertain. The germline V and J ends were trimmed by 0 bases and 0 bases, with 12 bases remaining between them. The germline V gene encodes CDR1 DFQATT and CDR2 SNEGSKA (reference sequence). The CDR3 extends over 16 amino acids. DNA of the CDR3: TGCAGTGCTAGAGATTTTTGGTGGTATAGCAATCAGCCCCAGCATTTT. Protein: CSARDFWWYSNQPQHF.

In this sample, this clonotype turned up a few times. The chain is built from TRBV12-3 or TRBV12-4 and TRBJ2-5; 8 bases match TRBD2. The CDR3 has 15 residues. Trimming cost V 1 base and J 1 base; bases outside gene matches: 2. CDR3 amino acids: CASSLGRGVQETQYF. For the CDR3, the DNA is TGTGCCAGCAGTTTAGGGCGGGGGGTCCAAGAGACCCAGTACTTC.

V and J are TRBV2 and TRBJ2-2, with D perhaps TRBD1 or TRBD2 (5 bases each). Germline lookup yields CDR1 SNHLY and CDR2 FYNNEI. V lost 3 bases and J lost 1, with 12 bases in between. This CDR3 is 16 amino acids long. CDR3 loop: CASSDFGTVNTGELFF. CDR3 DNA sequence: TGTGCCAGCAGTGACTTCGGGACGGTGAACACCGGGGAGCTGTTTTTT.

J is TRBJ2-7 and V is TRBV20-1; 13 positions match TRBD2. This CDR3 comprises 15 residues. V lost 6 bases to trimming and J lost 0 bases; unmatched junction nucleotides: 5. Germline CDR1 and CDR2: DFQATT and SNEGSKA (reference sequence). The CDR3 here is CSAGTSGTSSYEQYF. Here the CDR3 DNA reads TGCAGTGCCGGGACTAGCGGGACGAGCTCCTACGAGCAGTACTTC.

In its sample, this clonotype was seen a few times. The rearrangement joins TRBV6-5 to TRBJ1-1; no firm D call. Per the germline V gene, CDR1 is MNHEY and CDR2 is SVGAGI. The CDR3 has 15 residues. V was cut by 7 bases and J by 2 bases, with 17 bases left in between. The CDR3 bases are TGTGCCAGCATCGGGATGGGCAGTGGAAACACTGAAGCTTTCTTT. It codes for CASIGMGSGNTEAFF.

The chain has TRBV9 and TRBJ1-2; D unclear. Trimming left V 5 bases short and J 6 bases short, with 5 bases between. The germline CDR1 and CDR2 sequences are SGDLS and YYNGEE. The CDR3 runs to 10 residues. DNA of the CDR3: TGTGCCAGCAGGAGGGATGGCTACACCTTC. This encodes CASRRDGYTF. The variable domain in full, with the rest retrieved from reference TRBV9 and TRBJ1-2, is DSGVTQTPKHLITATGQRVTLRCSPRSGDLSVYWYQQSLDQGLQFLIQYYNGEERAKGNILERFSAQQFPDLHSELNLSSLELGDSALYFCASRRDGYTFGSGTRLTVV.

This clonotype appeared a few times. The chain links TRBV27 to TRBJ1-2, with 9 bases that match TRBD1. Germline V gene sequence: CDR1 MNHEY, CDR2 SMNVEV (reference sequence). V shed 8 bases, J shed 5 bases, and the junction held 6 bases outside the gene matches. This CDR3 is 13 amino acids long. This chain's CDR3 is CASGDRAYYGYTF. The CDR3, as DNA: TGTGCCAGCGGGGACAGGGCTTATTATGGCTACACCTTC.

The chain couples TRBV7-9 to TRBJ1-1; 7 bases line up with TRBD1. This CDR3 is 12 amino acids long. Germline values: CDR1 SEHNR, CDR2 FQNEAQ (reference sequence). The J segment lost 11 bases and the V segment lost 6 bases, leaving 9 bases of the junction unmatched. The CDR3 region is CASSQGDLWAFF. The CDR3 nucleotides read TGTGCCAGCAGTCAGGGGGACCTATGGGCTTTCTTT.

The sample holds a few counts of this clonotype. V usage is TRBV5-8 and J usage is TRBJ2-7, with D perhaps TRBD2 (5 bases). The germline gives CDR1 SGHTS, CDR2 YDEGEE. This CDR3 has 15 amino acids. Deletions cut 2 bases from V and 0 bases from J, with 12 bases between. The CDR3 coding sequence is TGTGCCAGCAGCTTTGGCAGGAGGAGCTCCTACGAGCAGTACGTC. Translated: CASSFGRRSSYEQYV.

Only a few counts were recorded for this clonotype. This rearrangement joins TRBV12-3 or TRBV12-4 to TRBJ1-5; 11 bases are shared with TRBD1. Trimming removed 3 bases from V and 7 bases from J; junction bases left unmatched: 2. The CDR3 spans 14 residues. The CDR3 sequence: CASSLDRGQQPQHF. The CDR3 coding sequence is TGTGCCAGCAGTTTGGACAGGGGGCAACAGCCCCAGCATTTT.

This clonotype turned up a few times. J is TRBJ2-2 and V is TRBV12-5, with D unresolved. Per germline, CDR1 LGHNT and CDR2 FRNRAP. CDR3 length: 15 amino acids. V lost 0 bases and J lost 1, with 6 bases in between. In nucleotides, the CDR3 is TGTGCTAGTGGTTTGGTCTGGGGGAACACCGGGGAGCTGTTTTTT. Amino acid sequence: CASGLVWGNTGELFF.

A few counts support this clonotype. The chain couples TRBV7-6 to TRBJ1-1; D is unclear. Germline values: CDR1 SGHVS, CDR2 FNYEAQ. V was trimmed by 10 bases and J by 1 base, leaving 7 bases between them. The CDR3 runs 11 residues. CDR3: CATDQNTEAFF. The CDR3, as DNA: TGTGCCACGGACCAGAACACTGAAGCTTTCTTT.

This clonotype was found a few times. The J gene is TRBJ1-1, the V gene TRBV5-6, with a tentative D call TRBD1 (5 bases). Germline V lookup: CDR1 SGHDT, CDR2 YYEEEE. V lost 4 bases, J lost 7 bases, and 11 bases lay in between. The CDR3 has 12 residues. This CDR3 is CASSLGPNEAFF. The CDR3 DNA sequence: TGTGCCAGCAGCCTGGGACCCAATGAAGCTTTCTTT.

The chain uses TRBV7-2 and TRBJ1-1; D is possibly TRBD1 (6 bases). V was trimmed by 1 base and J by 1 base, leaving 10 bases between them. Per germline, CDR1 SGHTA and CDR2 FQGNSA. The CDR3 has 15 amino acids. The CDR3 here is CASSLEAGENTEAFF. Here the CDR3 DNA reads TGTGCCAGCAGCTTAGAGGCAGGGGAGAACACTGAAGCTTTCTTT.

Only a few counts were recorded for this clonotype. The chain has TRBV7-9 and TRBJ2-1; TRBD2 agrees at 7 bases. The CDR3 runs 16 residues. Germline lookup yields CDR1 SEHNR and CDR2 FQNEAQ (reference sequence). V gave up 5 bases and J gave up 0 bases; unmatched junction bases: 7. CDR3 sequence (DNA): TGTGCCAGCAGCCCCGGCTGGGGGGGCTCCTACAATGAGCAGTTCTTC. This sequence encodes CASSPGWGGSYNEQFF.

This clonotype was counted only a few times. The chain carries TRBV2 and TRBJ2-7; TRBD2 is a possible D gene (6 bases). The CDR3 runs to 15 residues. V lost 8 bases and J lost 2, with 19 bases in between. In germline, CDR1 is SNHLY, CDR2 FYNNEI. The CDR3 sequence is CASGSTRSSTYEQYV. The CDR3 DNA follows: TGTGCCAGCGGGTCGACTAGAAGCTCGACCTACGAGCAGTACGTC.

The chain couples TRBV7-9 to TRBJ1-6; D is ambiguous. CDR1 and CDR2 (germline): SEHNR, FQNEAQ (reference sequence). The CDR3 is made up of 13 amino acids. V was shortened by 1 base and J by 13 bases, with 11 bases between the two germline ends. The CDR3 loop is CASSLGTAGPLHF. CDR3 sequence (DNA): TGTGCCAGCAGCTTAGGTACCGCAGGTCCCCTCCACTTT.

The gene calls are TRBV6-2 or TRBV6-3 and TRBJ2-7; 7 bases match TRBD1. The CDR3 extends over 14 amino acids. Germline V lookup: CDR1 MNHEY, CDR2 SVGEGT. V dropped 9 bases and J dropped 1; count of bases not matched to a gene: 9. CDR3 coding DNA: TGTGCCAGTCATCGGGGACAGTATTCCTACGAGCAGTACGTC. It encodes CASHRGQYSYEQYV.